This T cell receptor beta chain derives from a study of control samples from healthy donors and cancer patients. Profiling relied on immunoSEQ multiplex PCR, and the TCRdb table lists in-frame clones only, not all of them. The sample lists about 130,000 clones, less than 95% occurring once. This CDR3 region has 14 residues. CDR1 is LGHDT and CDR2 is YNNKEL in the germline V gene (reference sequence). V lost 1 base, J lost 2 bases, and 6 bases lay in between. The specimen was blood. The chain is built from TRBV3-1 (or the pseudogene TRBV3-2) and TRBJ1-5, with D possibly being TRBD1 (5 bases). This clonotype was sampled from a man aged 25-45 years in good health. CDR3 nucleotides: TGTGCCAGCAGCCAAGGGGGCGGCAATCAGCCCCAGCATTTT. This encodes CASSQGGGNQPQHF.